The T cell receptor beta chain under discussion was sequenced for a study of OX40 agonist ivuxolimab in advanced cancers. Study-wide context: Patients in the trial were receiving intravenous ivuxolimab every 2 weeks, at doses of 0.01 to 10 mg/kg. Findings and caveats of the study: Antigen specificity was not determined for the expanded peripheral T cells. Clonal expansion from baseline to week 6 occurred in both CD4+ and CD8+ T cells.

Assay used: immunoSEQ multiplex PCR; TCRdb lists only in-frame clones, some missing. This sample has 85,000 to 130,000 clones, with about nine tenths found just once. Blood sampling was done at baseline, cycle 4 day 1, and cycle 7 day 1. The ends were cut back, 2 bases at V and 2 bases at J, with 10 bases in the middle. CDR1 is KGHSH and CDR2 is LQKENI in the germline V gene. The CDR3 contains 14 residues. To note about this clone: Its target is not known.

The sequencing here drew on CD4+ or CD8+ T cells sorted from blood, taken in a trial of the OX40 agonist ivuxolimab. The rearrangement uses TRBV18 and TRBJ2-7; no clear D. The source of this sequence is an adult with an advanced solid tumor such as melanoma, head and neck, liver or kidney cancer. DNA for the CDR3: TGTGCCAGCTCACCATATCAAGTGCCCTACGAGCAGTACTTC. As protein: CASSPYQVPYEQYF.